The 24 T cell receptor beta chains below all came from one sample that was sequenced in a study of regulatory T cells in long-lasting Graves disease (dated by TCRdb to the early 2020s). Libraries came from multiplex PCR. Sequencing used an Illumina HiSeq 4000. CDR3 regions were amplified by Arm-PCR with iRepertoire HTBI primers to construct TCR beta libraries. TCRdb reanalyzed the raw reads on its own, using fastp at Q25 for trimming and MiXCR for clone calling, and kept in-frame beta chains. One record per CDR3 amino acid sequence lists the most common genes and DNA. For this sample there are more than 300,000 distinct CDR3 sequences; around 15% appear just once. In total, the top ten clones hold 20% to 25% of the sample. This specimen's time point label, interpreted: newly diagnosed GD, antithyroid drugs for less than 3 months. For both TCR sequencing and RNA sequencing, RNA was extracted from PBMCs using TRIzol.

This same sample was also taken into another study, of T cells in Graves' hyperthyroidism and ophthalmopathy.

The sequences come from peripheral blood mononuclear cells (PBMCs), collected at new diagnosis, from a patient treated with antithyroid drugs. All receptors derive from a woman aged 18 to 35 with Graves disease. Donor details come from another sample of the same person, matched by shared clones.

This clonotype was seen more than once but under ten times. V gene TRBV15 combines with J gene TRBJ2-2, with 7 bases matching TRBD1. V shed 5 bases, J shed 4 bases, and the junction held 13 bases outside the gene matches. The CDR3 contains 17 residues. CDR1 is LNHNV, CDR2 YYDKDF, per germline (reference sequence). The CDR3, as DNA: TGTGCCACCAGCCCCCCTGGTGACAGGGTGGGCACCGGGGAGCTGTTTTTT. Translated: CATSPPGDRVGTGELFF.

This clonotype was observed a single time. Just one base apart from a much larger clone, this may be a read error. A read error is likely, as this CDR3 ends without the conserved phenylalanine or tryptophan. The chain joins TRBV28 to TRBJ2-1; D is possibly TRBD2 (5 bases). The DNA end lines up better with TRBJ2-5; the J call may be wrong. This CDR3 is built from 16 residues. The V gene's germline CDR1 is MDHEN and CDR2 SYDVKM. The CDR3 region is CASRPRFRADQETQYS. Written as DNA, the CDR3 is TGTGCCAGCAGACCCCGGTTTCGAGCGGATCAAGAGACCCAGTACTCC.

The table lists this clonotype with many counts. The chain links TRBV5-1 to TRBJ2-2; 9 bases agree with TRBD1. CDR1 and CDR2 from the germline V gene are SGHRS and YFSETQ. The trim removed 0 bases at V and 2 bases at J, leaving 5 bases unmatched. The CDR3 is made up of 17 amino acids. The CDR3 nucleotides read TGCGCCAGCAGCTTGGACAGGGGGCGCGTCAACACCGGGGAGCTGTTTTTT. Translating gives CASSLDRGRVNTGELFF.

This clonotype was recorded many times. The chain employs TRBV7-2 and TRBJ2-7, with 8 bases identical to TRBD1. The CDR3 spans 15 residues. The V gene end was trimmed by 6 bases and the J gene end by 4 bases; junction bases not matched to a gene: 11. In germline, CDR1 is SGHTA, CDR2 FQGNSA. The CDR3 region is CASSWGQEGIYEQYF. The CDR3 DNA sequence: TGTGCCAGCAGTTGGGGACAGGAGGGGATTTACGAGCAGTACTTC.

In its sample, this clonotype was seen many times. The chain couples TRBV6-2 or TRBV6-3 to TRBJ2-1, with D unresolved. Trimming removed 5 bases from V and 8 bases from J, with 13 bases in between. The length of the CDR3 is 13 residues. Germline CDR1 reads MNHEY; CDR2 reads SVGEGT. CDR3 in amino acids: CASSAPGGHEQFF. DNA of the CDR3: TGTGCCAGCAGTGCCCCCGGTGGGCATGAGCAGTTCTTC.

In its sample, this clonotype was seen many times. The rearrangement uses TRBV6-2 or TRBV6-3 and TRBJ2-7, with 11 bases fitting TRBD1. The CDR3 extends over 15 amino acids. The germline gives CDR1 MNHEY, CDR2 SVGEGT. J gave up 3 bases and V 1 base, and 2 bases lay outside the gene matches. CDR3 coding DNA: TGTGCCAGCAGTTACTTGGGACAGGGGGGCTACGAGCAGTACTTC. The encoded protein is CASSYLGQGGYEQYF.

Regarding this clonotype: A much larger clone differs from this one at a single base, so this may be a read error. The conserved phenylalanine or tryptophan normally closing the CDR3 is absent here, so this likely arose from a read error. The DNA for the CDR3 is TGTGCCAGCAGCTTCACGGTTGGGCGGAGATCCTACAATGAGCAGTTCCTC. This codes for CASSFTVGRRSYNEQFL. The chain links TRBV11-2 to TRBJ2-5; D unclear. The better agreement between TRBJ2-1 and the DNA end casts doubt on the J call. The CDR3 extends over 17 amino acids. Germline V gene lookup returns CDR1 SGHAT and CDR2 FQNNGV.

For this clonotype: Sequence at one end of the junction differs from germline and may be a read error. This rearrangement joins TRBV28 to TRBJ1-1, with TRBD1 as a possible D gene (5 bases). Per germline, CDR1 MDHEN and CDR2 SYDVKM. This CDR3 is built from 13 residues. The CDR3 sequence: CVSSLRGRAEAFF. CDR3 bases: TGTGTCAGCAGTTTGCGGGGGAGGGCTGAAGCTTTCTTT.

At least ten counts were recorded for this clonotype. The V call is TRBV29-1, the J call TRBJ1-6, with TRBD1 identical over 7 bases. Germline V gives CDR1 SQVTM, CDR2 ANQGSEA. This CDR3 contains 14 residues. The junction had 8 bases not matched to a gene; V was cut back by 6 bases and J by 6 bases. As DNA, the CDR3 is TGCAGCGTCAGGACAGGCGCAAGTAATTCACCCCTCCACTTT. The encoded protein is CSVRTGASNSPLHF. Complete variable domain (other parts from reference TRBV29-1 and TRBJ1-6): SAVISQKPSRDICQRGTSLTIQCQVDSQVTMMFWYRQQPGQSLTLIATANQGSEATYESGFVIDKFPISRPNLTFSTLTVSNMSPEDSSIYLCSVRTGASNSPLHFGNGTRLTVT.

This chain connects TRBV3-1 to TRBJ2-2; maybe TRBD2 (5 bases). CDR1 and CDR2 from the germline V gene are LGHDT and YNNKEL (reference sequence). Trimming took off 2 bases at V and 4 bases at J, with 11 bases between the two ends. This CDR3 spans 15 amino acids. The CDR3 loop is CASSQSGIPTGELFF. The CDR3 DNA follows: TGTGCCAGCAGCCAATCCGGGATACCCACCGGGGAGCTGTTTTTT.

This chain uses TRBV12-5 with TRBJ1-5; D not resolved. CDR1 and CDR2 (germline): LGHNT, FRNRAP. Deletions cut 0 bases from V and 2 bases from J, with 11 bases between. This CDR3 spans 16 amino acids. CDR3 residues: CASGLVVHLGNQPQHF. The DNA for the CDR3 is TGTGCTAGTGGTTTGGTCGTACATTTGGGCAATCAGCCCCAGCATTTT.

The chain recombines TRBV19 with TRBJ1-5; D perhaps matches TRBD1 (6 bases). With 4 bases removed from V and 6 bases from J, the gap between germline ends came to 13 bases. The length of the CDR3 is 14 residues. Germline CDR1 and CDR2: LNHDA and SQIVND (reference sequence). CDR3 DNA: TGTGCCAGTAGTACCGGGGGGCTTGCTCAGCCCCAGCATTTT. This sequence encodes CASSTGGLAQPQHF.

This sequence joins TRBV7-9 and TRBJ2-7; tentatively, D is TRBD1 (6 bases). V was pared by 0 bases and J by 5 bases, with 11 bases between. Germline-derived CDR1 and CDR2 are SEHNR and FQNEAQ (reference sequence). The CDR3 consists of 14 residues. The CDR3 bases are TGTGCCAGCAGCTTAGCAGACAGGTGGCACGAGCAGTACTTC. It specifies CASSLADRWHEQYF.

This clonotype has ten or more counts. The CDR3 here is CSAINWDNNYEQYF. The DNA for the CDR3 is TGCAGTGCTATCAACTGGGACAACAACTACGAGCAGTACTTC. This sequence joins TRBV20-1 and TRBJ2-7; possibly TRBD1 for D (6 bases). Germline CDR1 reads DFQATT; CDR2 reads SNEGSKA (reference sequence). The V end was cut by 4 bases, the J end by 3 bases, with 16 bases between. The CDR3 contains 14 residues.

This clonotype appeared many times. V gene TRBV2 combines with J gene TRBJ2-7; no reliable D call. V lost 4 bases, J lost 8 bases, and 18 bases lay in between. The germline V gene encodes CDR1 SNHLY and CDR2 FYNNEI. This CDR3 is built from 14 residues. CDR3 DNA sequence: TGTGCCAGCAGTGGTGCGGCTAGTTCGATGCAGCAGTACTTC. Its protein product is CASSGAASSMQQYF.

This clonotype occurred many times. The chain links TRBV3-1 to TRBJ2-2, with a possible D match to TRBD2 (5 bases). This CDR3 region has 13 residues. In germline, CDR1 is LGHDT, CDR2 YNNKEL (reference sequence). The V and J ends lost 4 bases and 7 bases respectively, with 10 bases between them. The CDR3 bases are TGTGCCAGCAGCCCAGCCGGGGTCGGGGAGCTGTTTTTT. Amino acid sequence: CASSPAGVGELFF.

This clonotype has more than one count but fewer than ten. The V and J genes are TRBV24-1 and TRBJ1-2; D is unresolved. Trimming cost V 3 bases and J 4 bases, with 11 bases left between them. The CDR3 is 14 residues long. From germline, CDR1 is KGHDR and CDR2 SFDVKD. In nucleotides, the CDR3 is TGTGCCACCAGTGATCCCAATTTAGGCTATGGCTACACCTTC. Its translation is CATSDPNLGYGYTF.

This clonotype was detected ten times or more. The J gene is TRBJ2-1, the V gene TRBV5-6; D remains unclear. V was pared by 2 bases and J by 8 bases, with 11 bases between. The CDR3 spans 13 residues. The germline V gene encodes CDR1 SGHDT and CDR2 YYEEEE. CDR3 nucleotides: TGTGCCAGCAGCTTCGGAACCGAAGATGAGCAGTTCTTC. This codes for CASSFGTEDEQFF.

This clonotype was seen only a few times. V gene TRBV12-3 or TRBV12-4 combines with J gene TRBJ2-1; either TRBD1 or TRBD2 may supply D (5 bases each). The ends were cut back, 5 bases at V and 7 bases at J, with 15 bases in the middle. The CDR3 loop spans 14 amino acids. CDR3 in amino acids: CASSPLGPPNEQFF. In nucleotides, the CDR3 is TGTGCCAGCAGTCCCTTGGGACCCCCTAATGAGCAGTTCTTC.

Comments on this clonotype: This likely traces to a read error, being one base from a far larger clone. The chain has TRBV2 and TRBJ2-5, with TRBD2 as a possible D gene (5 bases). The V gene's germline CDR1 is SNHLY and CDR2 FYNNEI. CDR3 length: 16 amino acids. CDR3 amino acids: CASRSGGSWAKNIQHF. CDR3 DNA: TGTGCCAGCAGGAGTGGAGGATCCTGGGCCAAAAACATTCAGCACTTC.

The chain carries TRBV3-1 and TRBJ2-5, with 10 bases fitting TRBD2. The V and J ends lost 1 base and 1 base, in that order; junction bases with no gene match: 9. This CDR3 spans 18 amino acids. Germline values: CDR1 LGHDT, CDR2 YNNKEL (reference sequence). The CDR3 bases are TGTGCCAGCAGCCAAGCCCCCCCAGCTAGCGGGGGCCAAGAGACCCAGTACTTC. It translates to CASSQAPPASGGQETQYF.

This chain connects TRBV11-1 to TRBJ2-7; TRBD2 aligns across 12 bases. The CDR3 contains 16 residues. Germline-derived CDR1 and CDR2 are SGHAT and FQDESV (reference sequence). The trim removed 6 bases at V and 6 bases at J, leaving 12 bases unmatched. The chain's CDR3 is CASRPLPGLAGSEQYF. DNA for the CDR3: TGTGCCAGCAGGCCTTTACCGGGACTAGCGGGTAGCGAGCAGTACTTC.

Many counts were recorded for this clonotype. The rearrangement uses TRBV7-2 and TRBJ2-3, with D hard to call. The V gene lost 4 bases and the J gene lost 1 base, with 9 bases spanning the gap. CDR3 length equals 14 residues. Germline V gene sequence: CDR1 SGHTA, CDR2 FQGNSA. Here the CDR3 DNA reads TGTGCCAGCAGCTCCCCTAGTGGCACAGATACGCAGTATTTT. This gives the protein CASSSPSGTDTQYF.

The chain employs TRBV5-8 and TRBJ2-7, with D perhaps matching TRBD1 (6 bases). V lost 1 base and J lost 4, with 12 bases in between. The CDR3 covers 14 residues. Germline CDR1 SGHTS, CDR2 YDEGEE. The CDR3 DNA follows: TGTGCCAGCAGCTTGATCCAGGGGAAATACGAGCAGTACTTC. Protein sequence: CASSLIQGKYEQYF.